This TCR beta chain was identified during a study of blood T cell repertoires in COVID-19. Study in general: Sites across the United States, Italy and Spain contributed samples from acute and convalescent COVID-19. From T cells, B-cell-depleted T cells, or PBMCs came the material, which was cDNA or gDNA.

The germline CDR1 and CDR2 sequences are SNHLY and FYNNEI. The V and J ends lost 7 bases and 3 bases respectively, with 14 bases between them. The CDR3 sequence is 14 residues long. Sequencing was performed with immunoSEQ multiplex PCR; in TCRdb, only in-frame clones are kept and a portion is missing. The table has about 110,000 clones, over 65% seen once. The rearrangement joins TRBV2 to TRBJ2-3, with D maybe TRBD1 (5 bases). This clonotype originated in a woman aged 40 to 55 with acute or convalescent COVID-19. The sequencing sample was made of peripheral blood. This chain's CDR3 is CASKKGILTDTQYF. The CDR3 coding sequence is TGTGCCAGCAAAAAGGGGATACTAACAGATACGCAGTATTTT.